Listed here are 9 T cell receptor beta chains from one sample, sequenced in a study of graft-versus-host responses after intestinal transplantation. TCRdb's copy holds only in-frame clones and misses some; the assay was immunoSEQ multiplex PCR. The sample has 40,000 or so clones; around 83% are singletons. The sample in question was PBMCs, obtained 1,000 to 1,200 days after transplant. These receptors were collected from a human patient who received an intestinal transplant, so some T cells may come from the graft donor.

This clone has a handful of counts. The chain couples TRBV7-2 to TRBJ2-6; TRBD2 is a possible D gene (6 bases). The germline CDR1 and CDR2 sequences are SGHTA and FQGNSA. This CDR3 spans 14 amino acids. V lost 4 bases and J lost 2, with 6 bases in between. The CDR3 loop reads CASSWGAGANVLTF. CDR3 DNA: TGTGCCAGCAGCTGGGGGGCTGGGGCCAACGTCCTGACTTTC.

The rearrangement uses TRBV4-1 and TRBJ1-4; TRBD1 matches at 7 bases. In germline, CDR1 is MGHRA, CDR2 YSYEKL. The CDR3 runs 14 residues. V lost 6 bases, J lost 4 bases, and 5 bases stayed unmatched. CDR3 DNA sequence: TGCGCCAGCAGTCACAGGGGAGGTAATGAAAAACTGTTTTTT. It specifies CASSHRGGNEKLFF.

The rearrangement uses TRBV15 and TRBJ1-2; 8 bases are shared with TRBD1. The CDR3 is 14 amino acids. V shed 3 bases, J shed 8 bases, and the junction held 8 bases outside the gene matches. Germline V gene sequence: CDR1 LNHNV, CDR2 YYDKDF (reference sequence). In nucleotides, the CDR3 is TGTGCCACCAGCAGCACGACAGGGGCTAAAGGCTACACCTTC. Residues: CATSSTTGAKGYTF.

The chain recombines TRBV7-6 with TRBJ1-6; D is ambiguous. CDR3 length: 13 amino acids. Germline-derived CDR1 and CDR2 are SGHVS and FNYEAQ. The ends were cut back, 1 base at V and 3 bases at J, with 1 base in the middle. CDR3 amino acids: CASSLGYNSPLHF. CDR3 in DNA: TGTGCCAGCAGCTTAGGCTATAATTCACCCCTCCACTTT.

The chain couples TRBV7-2 to TRBJ2-3, with 7 bases identical to TRBD2. J gave up 10 bases and V 2 bases, and 12 bases lay outside the gene matches. From germline, CDR1 is SGHTA and CDR2 FQGNSA. There are 15 residues in the CDR3. CDR3 DNA: TGTGCCAGCAGCTTATTGGGAGGGCCTCCCTCGTCGCAGTATTTT. Translated, it gives CASSLLGGPPSSQYF.

CDR3 protein: CASSTSPGWSTDTQYF. The CDR3 DNA reads as TGTGCCAGTAGTACCTCGCCAGGGTGGAGCACAGATACGCAGTATTTT. V is TRBV19 and J is TRBJ2-3; possible D gene TRBD1, 5 bases. Trimming took off 4 bases at V and 0 bases at J, with 14 bases between the two ends. Looked up from germline, CDR1 is LNHDA and CDR2 is SQIVND (reference sequence). The CDR3 covers 16 residues. Variable domain in full (rest from reference TRBV19 and TRBJ2-3): DGGITQSPKYLFRKEGQNVTLSCEQNLNHDAMYWYRQDPGQGLRLIYYSQIVNDFQKGDIAEGYSVSREKKESFPLTVTSAQKNPTAFYLCASSTSPGWSTDTQYFGPGTRLTVL.

The chain recombines TRBV30 with TRBJ1-3; D is perhaps TRBD1 (5 bases). Trimming removed 8 bases at V and 0 bases at J, with 5 bases between. Per germline, CDR1 GTSNPN and CDR2 SVGIG (reference sequence). The CDR3 is 11 residues long. The CDR3: CAGHSGNTIYF. DNA of the CDR3: TGTGCCGGACACTCTGGAAACACCATATATTTT.

V usage is TRBV7-9 and J usage is TRBJ1-6; no clear D. V lost 1 base and J 5 bases, leaving 6 bases between the germline ends. Per germline, CDR1 SEHNR and CDR2 FQNEAQ (reference sequence). The CDR3 has 14 amino acids. CDR3 sequence (DNA): TGTGCCAGCAGCTTAGTGGCGGATAATTCACCCCTCCACTTT. Protein product: CASSLVADNSPLHF.

This clone was seen more than once but under ten times. The V and J genes are TRBV13 and TRBJ1-3; 8 positions agree with TRBD1. From germline, CDR1 is PRHDT and CDR2 FYEKMQ (reference sequence). J gave up 6 bases and V 4 bases, and 5 bases lay outside the gene matches. CDR3 length: 14 residues. The CDR3 DNA reads TGTGCCAGCAGCTCGACAGGGGAGCAAAACACCATATATTTT. Translation gives CASSSTGEQNTIYF.